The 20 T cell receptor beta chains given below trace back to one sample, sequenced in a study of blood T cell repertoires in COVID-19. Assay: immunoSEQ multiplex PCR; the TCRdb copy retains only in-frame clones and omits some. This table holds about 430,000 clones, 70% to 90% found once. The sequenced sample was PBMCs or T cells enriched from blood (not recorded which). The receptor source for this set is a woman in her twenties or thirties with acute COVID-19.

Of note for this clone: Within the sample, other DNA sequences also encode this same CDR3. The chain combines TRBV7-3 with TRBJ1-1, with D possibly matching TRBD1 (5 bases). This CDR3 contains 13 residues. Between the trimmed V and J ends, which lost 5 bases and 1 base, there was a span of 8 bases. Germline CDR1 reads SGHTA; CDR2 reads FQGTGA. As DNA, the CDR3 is TGTGCCAGCAGCCGACAGCCGAACACTGAAGCTTTCTTT. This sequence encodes CASSRQPNTEAFF.

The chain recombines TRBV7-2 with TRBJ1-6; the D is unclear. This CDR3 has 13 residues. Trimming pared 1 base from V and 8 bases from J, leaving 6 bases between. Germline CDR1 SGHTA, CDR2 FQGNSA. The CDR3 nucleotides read TGTGCCAGCAGCTTAGAGAGGGATTCACCCCTCCACTTT. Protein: CASSLERDSPLHF. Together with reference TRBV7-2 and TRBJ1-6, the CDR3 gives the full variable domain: GAGVSQSPSNKVTEKGKDVELRCDPISGHTALYWYRQSLGQGLEFLIYFQGNSAPDKSGLPSDRFSAERTGGSVSTLTIQRTQQEDSAVYLCASSLERDSPLHFGNGTRLTVT.

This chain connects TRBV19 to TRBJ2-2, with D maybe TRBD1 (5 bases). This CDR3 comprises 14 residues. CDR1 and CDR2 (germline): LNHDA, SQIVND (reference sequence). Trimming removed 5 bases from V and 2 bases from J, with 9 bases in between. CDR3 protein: CASSEGANTGELFF. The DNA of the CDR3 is TGTGCCAGTAGTGAAGGGGCAAACACCGGGGAGCTGTTTTTT.

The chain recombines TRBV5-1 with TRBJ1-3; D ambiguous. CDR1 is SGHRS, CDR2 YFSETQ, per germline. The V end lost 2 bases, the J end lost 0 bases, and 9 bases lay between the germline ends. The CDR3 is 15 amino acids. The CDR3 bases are TGCGCCAGCAGCTTAGCACTGAGCTCTGGAAACACCATATATTTT. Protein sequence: CASSLALSSGNTIYF.

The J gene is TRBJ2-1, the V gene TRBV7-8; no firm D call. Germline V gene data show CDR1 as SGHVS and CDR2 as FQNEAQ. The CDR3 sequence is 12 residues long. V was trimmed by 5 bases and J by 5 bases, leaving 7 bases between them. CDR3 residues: CASSPQDNEQFF. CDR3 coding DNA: TGTGCCAGCAGCCCCCAGGACAATGAGCAGTTCTTC.

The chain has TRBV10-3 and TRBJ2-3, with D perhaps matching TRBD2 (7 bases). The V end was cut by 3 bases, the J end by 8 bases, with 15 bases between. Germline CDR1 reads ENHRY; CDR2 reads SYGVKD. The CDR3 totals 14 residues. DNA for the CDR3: TGTGCCATCAGTGAAAATCGGGGGGCAGCTACGCAGTATTTT. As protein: CAISENRGAATQYF.

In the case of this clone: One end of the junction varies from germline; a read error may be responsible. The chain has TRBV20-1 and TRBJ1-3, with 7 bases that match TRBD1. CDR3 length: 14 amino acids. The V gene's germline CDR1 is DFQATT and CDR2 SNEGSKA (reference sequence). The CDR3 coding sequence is TGCAGTGCTAGTTACAGGGGCTCTGGAAACGCCATATATTTT. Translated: CSASYRGSGNAIYF.

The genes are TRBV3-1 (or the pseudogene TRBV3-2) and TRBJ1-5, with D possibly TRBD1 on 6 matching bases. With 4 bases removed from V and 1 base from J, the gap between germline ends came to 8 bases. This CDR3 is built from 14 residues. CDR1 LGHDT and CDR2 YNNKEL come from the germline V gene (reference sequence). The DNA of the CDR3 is TGTGCCAGCAGCCCACAGGGCAGCAATCAGCCCCAGCATTTT. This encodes CASSPQGSNQPQHF.

The CDR3 nucleotides read TGTGCCAGCAGCCCGGAGACAGGGTCTGGGGTTTGGTCACCCCTCCACTTT. The encoded protein is CASSPETGSGVWSPLHF. This chain connects TRBV9 to TRBJ1-6; 7 nucleotides agree with TRBD1. J gave up 10 bases and V 4 bases, and 17 bases lay outside the gene matches. The germline CDR1 and CDR2 sequences are SGDLS and YYNGEE. The length of the CDR3 is 17 residues.

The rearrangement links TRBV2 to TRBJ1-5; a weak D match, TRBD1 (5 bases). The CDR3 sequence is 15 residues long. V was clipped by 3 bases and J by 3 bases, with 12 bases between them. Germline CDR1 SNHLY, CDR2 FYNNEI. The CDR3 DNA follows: TGTGCCAGCAGTGAGGTCCCAGGGCCCAATCAGCCCCAGCATTTT. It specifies CASSEVPGPNQPQHF.

The CDR3 is CASSSRPQGSSSYNEQFF. The CDR3, as DNA: TGTGCCAGCAGCTCACGCCCACAGGGGTCGAGCTCCTACAATGAGCAGTTCTTC. This chain links TRBV11-3 with TRBJ2-1; 7 bases fit TRBD1. V trimming: 4 bases; J trimming: 0 bases; junction bases outside the gene matches: 12. The CDR3 runs 18 residues. Germline CDR1 SGHNT, CDR2 YENEEA.

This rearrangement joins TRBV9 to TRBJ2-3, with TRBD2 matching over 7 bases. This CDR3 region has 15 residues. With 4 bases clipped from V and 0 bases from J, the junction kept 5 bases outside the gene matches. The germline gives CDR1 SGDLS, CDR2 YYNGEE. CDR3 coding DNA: TGTGCCAGCAGCCCGTCGGGGGGAAGCACAGATACGCAGTATTTT. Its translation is CASSPSGGSTDTQYF.

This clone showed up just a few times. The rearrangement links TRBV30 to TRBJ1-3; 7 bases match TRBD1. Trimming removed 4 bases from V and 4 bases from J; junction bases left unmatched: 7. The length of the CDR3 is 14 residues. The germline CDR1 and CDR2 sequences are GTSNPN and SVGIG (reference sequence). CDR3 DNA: TGTGCCTGGAACCCCTCGGGACAGGGAAACACCATATATTTT. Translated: CAWNPSGQGNTIYF.

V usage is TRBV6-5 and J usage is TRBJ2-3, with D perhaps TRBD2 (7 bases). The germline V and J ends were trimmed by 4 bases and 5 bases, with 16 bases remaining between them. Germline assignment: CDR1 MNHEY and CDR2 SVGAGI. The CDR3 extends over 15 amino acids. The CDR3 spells CASSSGGGAVDTQYF. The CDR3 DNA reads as TGTGCCAGCAGTTCAGGAGGGGGGGCCGTAGATACGCAGTATTTT.

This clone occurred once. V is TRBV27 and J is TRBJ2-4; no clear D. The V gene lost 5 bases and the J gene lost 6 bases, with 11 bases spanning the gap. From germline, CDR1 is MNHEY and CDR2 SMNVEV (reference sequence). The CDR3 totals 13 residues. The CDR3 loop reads CASSPTHTNIQYF. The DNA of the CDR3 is TGTGCCAGCAGTCCAACCCACACAAACATTCAGTACTTC.

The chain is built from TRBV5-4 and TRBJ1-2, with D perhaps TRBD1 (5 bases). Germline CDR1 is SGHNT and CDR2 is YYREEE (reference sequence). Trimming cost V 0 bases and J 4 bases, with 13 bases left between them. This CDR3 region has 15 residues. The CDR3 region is CASSLGGSGFYGYTF. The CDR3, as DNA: TGTGCCAGCAGCTTGGGGGGCTCTGGGTTCTATGGCTACACCTTC.

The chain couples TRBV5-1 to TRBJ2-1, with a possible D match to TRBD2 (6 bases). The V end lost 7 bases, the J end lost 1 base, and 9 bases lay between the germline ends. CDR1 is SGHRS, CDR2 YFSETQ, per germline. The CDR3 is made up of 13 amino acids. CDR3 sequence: CASRRGSYNEQFF. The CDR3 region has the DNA TGCGCCAGCCGTCGGGGGTCCTACAATGAGCAGTTCTTC. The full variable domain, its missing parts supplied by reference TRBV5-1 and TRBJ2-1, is KAGVTQTPRYLIKTRGQQVTLSCSPISGHRSVSWYQQTPGQGLQFLFEYFSETQRNKGNFPGRFSGRQFSNSRSEMNVSTLELGDSALYLCASRRGSYNEQFFGPGTRLTVL.

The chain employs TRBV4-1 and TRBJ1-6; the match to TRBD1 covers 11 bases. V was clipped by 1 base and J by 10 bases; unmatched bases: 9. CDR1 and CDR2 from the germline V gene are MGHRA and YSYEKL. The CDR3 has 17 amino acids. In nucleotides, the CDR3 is TGCGCCAGCAGCCAAGCTGGACAGGGGGCGCGAGGGTCACCCCTCCACTTT. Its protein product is CASSQAGQGARGSPLHF.

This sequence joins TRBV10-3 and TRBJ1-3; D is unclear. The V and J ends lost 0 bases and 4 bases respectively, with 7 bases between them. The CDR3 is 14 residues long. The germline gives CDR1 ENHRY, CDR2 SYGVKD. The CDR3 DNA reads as TGTGCCATCAGTGAGTCAAACTCCGGAAACACCATATATTTT. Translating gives CAISESNSGNTIYF.

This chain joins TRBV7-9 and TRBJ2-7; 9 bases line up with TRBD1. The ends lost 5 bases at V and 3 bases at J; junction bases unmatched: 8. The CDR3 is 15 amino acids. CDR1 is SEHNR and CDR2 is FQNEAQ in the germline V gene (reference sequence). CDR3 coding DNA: TGTGCCAGCAGCCTAGAGACAGGGGGTAACTACGAGCAGTACTTC. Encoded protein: CASSLETGGNYEQYF.